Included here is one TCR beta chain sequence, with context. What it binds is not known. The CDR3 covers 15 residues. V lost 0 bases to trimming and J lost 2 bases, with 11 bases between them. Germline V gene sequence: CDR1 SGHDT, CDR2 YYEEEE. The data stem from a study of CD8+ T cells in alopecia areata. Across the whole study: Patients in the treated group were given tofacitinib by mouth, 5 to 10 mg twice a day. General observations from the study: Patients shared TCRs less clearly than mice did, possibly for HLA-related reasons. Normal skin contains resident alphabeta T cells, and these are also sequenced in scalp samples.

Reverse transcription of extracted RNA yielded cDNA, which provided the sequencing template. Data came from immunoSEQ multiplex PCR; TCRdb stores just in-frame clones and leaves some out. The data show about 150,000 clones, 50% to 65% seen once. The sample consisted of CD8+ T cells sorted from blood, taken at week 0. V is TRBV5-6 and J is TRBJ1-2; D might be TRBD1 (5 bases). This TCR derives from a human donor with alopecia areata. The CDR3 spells CASSLVQGGNYGYTF. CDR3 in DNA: TGTGCCAGCAGCTTGGTTCAGGGTGGGAACTATGGCTACACCTTC.